This passage covers 32 T cell receptor beta chains from one sample sequenced in a study of regulatory T cells in long-lasting Graves disease. Building the TCR beta libraries relied on iRepertoire HTBI primers, and CDR3 regions underwent Arm-PCR. TCRdb reprocessed the multiplex PCR reads with MiXCR, giving one entry per CDR3 protein. The table lists a few hundred thousand distinct CDR3 sequences, approximately 25% of them singletons, with around 30% in the top ten. The sample's time point: persistent/refractory GD, antithyroid drugs over 5 years with positive TRAb. PBMCs were the source of the RNA used for TCR sequencing. The sample in question was peripheral blood mononuclear cells (PBMCs), obtained when the disease was refractory, from a patient treated with antithyroid drugs. The source of these receptors is a woman aged 35 to 49 with Graves disease.

The V and J genes are TRBV6-2 or TRBV6-3 and TRBJ1-3, with unresolved D. The germline gives CDR1 MNHEY, CDR2 SVGEGT. This CDR3 contains 17 residues. V dropped 0 bases and J dropped 0 bases, with 12 bases sitting between them. The CDR3 spells CASSYSYPRTSGNTIYF. CDR3 coding DNA: TGTGCCAGCAGTTACTCATACCCCCGGACCTCTGGAAACACCATATATTTT.

Many counts were recorded for this clonotype. This chain links TRBV11-2 with TRBJ2-5; the D is unclear. The V gene lost 5 bases and the J gene lost 3 bases, with 19 bases spanning the gap. This CDR3 is 16 amino acids long. CDR1 and CDR2 (germline): SGHAT, FQNNGV. The CDR3 here is CASSEDPRKLKETQYF. CDR3 sequence (DNA): TGTGCCAGCAGCGAAGACCCCCGCAAGCTCAAAGAGACCCAGTACTTC.

This clonotype appeared many times. The chain uses TRBV7-3 and TRBJ1-5; perhaps TRBD1 as D (5 bases). V was pared by 5 bases and J by 5 bases, with 13 bases between. CDR1 is SGHTA, CDR2 FQGTGA, per germline. CDR3 size: 14 residues. As DNA, the CDR3 is TGTGCCAGCAGCCCAGGGCCTTCTGATCAGCCCCAGCATTTT. It codes for CASSPGPSDQPQHF.

V usage is TRBV19 and J usage is TRBJ1-5, with D tentatively TRBD1 (6 bases). The CDR3 consists of 15 residues. V was pared by 7 bases and J by 3 bases, with 16 bases between. CDR1 is LNHDA, CDR2 SQIVND, per germline (reference sequence). The CDR3 sequence is CASKRAQGNNQPQHF. The CDR3 nucleotides are TGTGCCAGTAAAAGGGCCCAGGGGAACAATCAGCCCCAGCATTTT.

In this sample, this clonotype turned up many times. The chain is built from TRBV27 and TRBJ1-5, with TRBD1 as a possible D gene (5 bases). Looked up from germline, CDR1 is MNHEY and CDR2 is SMNVEV (reference sequence). V dropped 3 bases and J dropped 3 bases, with 9 bases sitting between them. This CDR3 has 14 amino acids. The CDR3 DNA reads TGTGCCAGCAGTTTTGGGGGATACAATCAGCCCCAGCATTTT. This encodes CASSFGGYNQPQHF.

This chain connects TRBV29-1 to TRBJ2-3; 11 nucleotides align to TRBD2. The CDR3 loop spans 14 amino acids. Trimming cost V 4 bases and J 5 bases; bases outside gene matches: 5. Germline CDR1 and CDR2: SQVTM and ANQGSEA. CDR3 residues: CSVVIGLAGDTQYF. The CDR3 DNA sequence: TGCAGCGTTGTTATTGGACTAGCGGGAGATACGCAGTATTTT.

This clonotype came up a few times. The V gene is TRBV6-5, the J gene TRBJ1-5, with 9 bases identical to TRBD1. V shed 6 bases, J shed 6 bases, and the junction held 12 bases outside the gene matches. Germline values: CDR1 MNHEY, CDR2 SVGAGI. The CDR3 has 16 residues. The CDR3 loop reads CASSHSTGGKGQPQHF. As DNA, the CDR3 is TGTGCCAGCAGCCACTCGACAGGGGGAAAGGGTCAGCCCCAGCATTTT.

On this clonotype itself: The junction and the germline gene differ at one end; a read error may be behind it. V is TRBV2 and J is TRBJ1-1; D is uncertain. The CDR3 contains 12 residues. CDR1 is SNHLY, CDR2 FYNNEI, per germline. CDR3 DNA sequence: TGTACCAGCATCCGGATGAACACTGAAGCTTTCTTC. Amino acid sequence: CTSIRMNTEAFF.

A few counts support this clonotype. V usage is TRBV25-1 and J usage is TRBJ2-7, with D perhaps TRBD2 (6 bases). Germline CDR1 is MGHDK and CDR2 is SYGVNS. Trimming shortened V by 3 bases and J by 2 bases, and 8 bases separated the two germline ends. The CDR3 is 13 amino acids. CDR3 loop: CASSEGGAYEQYF. CDR3 sequence (DNA): TGTGCCAGCAGTGAGGGAGGCGCCTACGAGCAGTACTTC.

This clonotype was detected many times. The CDR3 here is CATNDGVQETQYF. The CDR3 DNA is TGTGCCACCAATGACGGGGTCCAAGAGACCCAGTACTTC. V usage is TRBV24-1 and J usage is TRBJ2-5, with TRBD2 as a possible D gene (5 bases). CDR1 and CDR2 (germline): KGHDR, SFDVKD. Trimming shortened V by 8 bases and J by 1 base, and 10 bases separated the two germline ends. The CDR3 has 13 amino acids.

This clonotype was recorded many times. V gene TRBV2 combines with J gene TRBJ1-4; 7 bases align to TRBD1. The germline V gene has CDR1 SNHLY and CDR2 FYNNEI. J lost 7 bases, V lost 0 bases, and 8 bases had no gene match. This CDR3 is built from 16 residues. CDR3 nucleotide sequence: TGTGCCAGCAGTGAAGCGGCGACAGGGATGGGTGAAAAACTGTTTTTT. Its translation is CASSEAATGMGEKLFF. Variable domain in full (rest from reference TRBV2 and TRBJ1-4): EPEVTQTPSHQVTQMGQEVILRCVPISNHLYFYWYRQILGQKVEFLVSFYNNEISEKSEIFDDQFSVERPDGSNFTLKIRSTKLEDSAMYFCASSEAATGMGEKLFFGSGTQLSVL.

In this sample, this clonotype turned up many times. The genes are TRBV15 and TRBJ1-1, with D hard to call. The V end was cut by 0 bases, the J end by 6 bases, with 11 bases between. The CDR3 has 14 amino acids. Germline CDR1 and CDR2: LNHNV and YYDKDF (reference sequence). CDR3 amino acids: CATSRDRNFPEAFF. The CDR3 region has the DNA TGTGCCACCAGCAGAGATCGTAATTTCCCTGAAGCTTTCTTT.

There are many counts of this clonotype. This chain links TRBV28 with TRBJ1-3; no reliable D call. Germline V gene data show CDR1 as MDHEN and CDR2 as SYDVKM. V lost 6 bases to trimming and J lost 0 bases, with 9 bases between them. This CDR3 is 14 amino acids long. This chain's CDR3 is CASSFGSSGNTIYF. DNA of the CDR3: TGTGCCAGCAGCTTCGGGAGCTCTGGAAACACCATATATTTT. Using reference TRBV28 and TRBJ1-3 for the parts outside the CDR3, the full variable domain is DVKVTQSSRYLVKRTGEKVFLECVQDMDHENMFWYRQDPGLGLRLIYFSYDVKMKEKGDIPEGYSVSREKKERFSLILESASTNQTSMYLCASSFGSSGNTIYFGEGSWLTVV.

This clonotype was seen a single time. The gene calls are TRBV30 and TRBJ2-5, with 10 bases aligning to TRBD2. From germline, CDR1 is GTSNPN and CDR2 SVGIG (reference sequence). This CDR3 comprises 16 residues. The V gene end was trimmed by 0 bases and the J gene end by 3 bases; junction bases not matched to a gene: 7. CDR3 DNA sequence: TGTGCCTGGAGTGTGGCTAGCGGGAGTCCCAAAGAGACCCAGTACTTC. This translates into CAWSVASGSPKETQYF.

This clonotype has a count of ten or more. Compared with germline, one end of the junction differs, possibly owing to a read error. This chain uses TRBV5-1 with TRBJ1-2; 8 positions match TRBD1. Germline V gives CDR1 SGHRS, CDR2 YFSETQ. There are 14 residues in the CDR3. CDR3 amino acids: CASSYPTGAEGYTF. In nucleotides, the CDR3 is TGTGCCAGCAGCTACCCGACAGGGGCGGAAGGCTACACCTTC.

This clonotype was picked up a small number of times. The V call is TRBV7-9, the J call TRBJ1-2, with 7 bases matching TRBD1. This CDR3 comprises 12 residues. The V and J ends lost 5 bases and 10 bases, in that order; junction bases with no gene match: 7. Looked up from germline, CDR1 is SEHNR and CDR2 is FQNEAQ (reference sequence). CDR3 nucleotide sequence: TGTGCCAGCAGCCCAGGACAGGAGTACTACACCTTC. Translated, it gives CASSPGQEYYTF.

The rearrangement links TRBV3-1 to TRBJ2-7, with D uncertain. The CDR3 length is 12 residues. Trimming pared 6 bases from V and 5 bases from J, leaving 11 bases between. Germline CDR1 and CDR2: LGHDT and YNNKEL (reference sequence). The CDR3 here is CASRNSWHEQYF. The DNA of the CDR3 is TGTGCCAGCAGGAATAGTTGGCACGAGCAGTACTTC.

This clonotype was counted once. This may arise from a read error, as a much more abundant clone is one base away. V gene TRBV12-3 or TRBV12-4 combines with J gene TRBJ2-1; tentatively, D is TRBD2 (7 bases). This CDR3 is built from 14 residues. V shed 6 bases and J shed 10 bases, with 19 bases lying between them. This CDR3 is CASRYGTRGGEQFF. The CDR3 DNA follows: TGTGCCAGCAGATACGGGACAAGGGGGGGGGAGCAGTTCTTC.

In this sample, this clonotype turned up many times. This rearrangement joins TRBV7-2 to TRBJ1-2; 8 positions agree with TRBD1. The CDR3 consists of 14 residues. Trimming took 1 base from V and 8 from J; bases not matched to a gene: 6. Germline CDR1 SGHTA, CDR2 FQGNSA. CDR3 in amino acids: CASSLGGQGGGYTF. The CDR3 DNA follows: TGTGCCAGCAGCTTAGGCGGACAGGGAGGGGGCTACACCTTC.

This clonotype was seen a few times. The chain links TRBV6-1 to TRBJ2-1; D unresolved. This CDR3 region has 15 residues. Germline V CDR1 and CDR2: MNHNS, SASEGT. Trimming cost V 6 bases and J 2 bases, with 14 bases left between them. The chain's CDR3 is CASRRVVDTYNEQFF. CDR3 bases: TGTGCCAGCAGACGGGTCGTTGACACCTACAATGAGCAGTTCTTC.

V and J are TRBV6-2 or TRBV6-3 and TRBJ2-7; 7 positions match TRBD2. This CDR3 comprises 11 residues. V was pared by 6 bases and J by 6 bases, with 2 bases of the junction left unmatched. Germline values: CDR1 MNHEY, CDR2 SVGEGT. For the CDR3, the DNA is TGTGCCAGCAGGGGGGGGGGCGAGCAGTACTTC. Encoded protein: CASRGGGEQYF.

This chain connects TRBV6-1 to TRBJ2-1, with 7 bases fitting TRBD1. V lost 6 bases and J lost 3; bases outside the gene matches: 14. The CDR3 spans 17 residues. From germline, CDR1 is MNHNS and CDR2 SASEGT. The CDR3 DNA is TGTGCCAGCAGACAGACACTTAGGGGGCCAAACTACAATGAGCAGTTCTTC. This translates into CASRQTLRGPNYNEQFF.

This clonotype was seen ten or more times. This chain connects TRBV12-3 or TRBV12-4 to TRBJ1-1; D remains unclear. Trimming shortened V by 1 base and J by 4 bases, and 4 bases separated the two germline ends. This CDR3 is 12 amino acids long. The CDR3 coding sequence is TGTGCCAGCAGTTTAGGGAGCACTGAAGCTTTCTTT. It is translated as CASSLGSTEAFF.

This clonotype was found many times. This chain links TRBV20-1 with TRBJ2-7; 8 bases fit TRBD1. Germline CDR1 is DFQATT and CDR2 is SNEGSKA (reference sequence). The CDR3 covers 13 residues. Trimming cost V 1 base and J 3 bases; bases outside gene matches: 2. The CDR3 sequence: CSARADRDYEQYF. DNA for the CDR3: TGCAGTGCTAGAGCGGACAGGGACTACGAGCAGTACTTC.

This clonotype has a count of ten or more. V is TRBV28 and J is TRBJ2-7, with D perhaps TRBD2 (5 bases). V lost 5 bases and J 0 bases, leaving 17 bases between the germline ends. Germline V gives CDR1 MDHEN, CDR2 SYDVKM. This CDR3 has 16 amino acids. DNA for the CDR3: TGTGCCAGCAGTCCCAACCGGAGGACTGCCTCCTACGAGCAGTACTTC. Protein sequence: CASSPNRRTASYEQYF.

This clonotype has ten or more counts. J is TRBJ1-2 and V is TRBV28; perhaps TRBD1 as D (5 bases). Trimming took off 4 bases at V and 7 bases at J, with 10 bases between the two ends. The CDR3 length is 12 residues. CDR1 MDHEN and CDR2 SYDVKM come from the germline V gene. The CDR3 spells CASSWGVRGYTF. CDR3 coding DNA: TGTGCCAGCAGTTGGGGGGTTCGTGGCTACACCTTC.

V is TRBV28 and J is TRBJ2-1, with D unresolved. V lost 5 bases and J 5 bases, leaving 16 bases between the germline ends. Per germline, CDR1 MDHEN and CDR2 SYDVKM. The CDR3 sequence is 15 residues long. CDR3 protein: CASSPRRQENNEQFF. CDR3 sequence (DNA): TGTGCCAGCAGTCCACGTAGGCAGGAGAACAATGAGCAGTTCTTC. Full variable domain (outside the CDR3, taken from reference TRBV28 and TRBJ2-1): DVKVTQSSRYLVKRTGEKVFLECVQDMDHENMFWYRQDPGLGLRLIYFSYDVKMKEKGDIPEGYSVSREKKERFSLILESASTNQTSMYLCASSPRRQENNEQFFGPGTRLTVL.

The rearrangement joins TRBV5-1 to TRBJ2-3; a possible D gene is TRBD1 (6 bases). The CDR3 runs 15 residues. Looked up from germline, CDR1 is SGHRS and CDR2 is YFSETQ. Trimming stripped 4 bases from V and 0 bases from J, with 12 bases between. CDR3 bases: TGCGCCAGCAGCGATACTGACAGGAGCACAGATACGCAGTATTTT. It codes for CASSDTDRSTDTQYF.

The chain recombines TRBV19 with TRBJ2-7, with 8 bases aligning to TRBD2. The CDR3 has 16 residues. CDR1 LNHDA and CDR2 SQIVND come from the germline V gene (reference sequence). V lost 3 bases, J lost 7 bases, and 14 bases stayed unmatched. The CDR3 spells CASSILTASGRDEQYF. The CDR3 nucleotides read TGTGCCAGTAGTATCCTAACGGCGAGCGGGAGAGATGAGCAGTACTTC.

The chain couples TRBV6-1 to TRBJ1-6; 7 bases map to TRBD1. CDR1 is MNHNS and CDR2 is SASEGT in the germline V gene. The CDR3 loop spans 14 amino acids. After removal of 6 bases from V and 7 bases from J, the junction contained 6 bases not matched to a gene. The CDR3, as DNA: TGTGCCAGCAGACGGGACAGTGAAAATTCACCCCTCCACTTT. Translation gives CASRRDSENSPLHF.

This rearrangement joins TRBV6-5 to TRBJ2-7; TRBD2 matches 13 bases. The CDR3 is 16 residues long. Germline V lookup: CDR1 MNHEY, CDR2 SVGAGI. The V gene end was trimmed by 2 bases and the J gene end by 4 bases; junction bases not matched to a gene: 5. CDR3 region: CASSYEGLAGFYEQYF. CDR3 bases: TGTGCCAGCAGTTACGAGGGACTAGCGGGATTTTACGAGCAGTACTTC.

This chain joins TRBV5-5 and TRBJ2-4; TRBD2 is a possible D gene (5 bases). The CDR3 length is 13 residues. Trimming removed 5 bases from V and 9 bases from J, with 15 bases in between. Germline V gives CDR1 SGHKS, CDR2 YYEKEE (reference sequence). The CDR3 DNA is TGTGCCAGCAGACACGAGGGCCGGGGCATTCAGTACTTC. It translates to CASRHEGRGIQYF.